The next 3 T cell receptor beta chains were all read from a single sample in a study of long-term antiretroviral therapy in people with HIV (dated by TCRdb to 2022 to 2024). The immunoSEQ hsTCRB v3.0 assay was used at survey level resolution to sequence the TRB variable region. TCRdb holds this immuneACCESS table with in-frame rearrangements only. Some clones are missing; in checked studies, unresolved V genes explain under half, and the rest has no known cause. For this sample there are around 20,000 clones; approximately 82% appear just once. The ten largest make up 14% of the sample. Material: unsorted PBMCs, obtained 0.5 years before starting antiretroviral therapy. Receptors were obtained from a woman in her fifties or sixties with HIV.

The CDR3 sequence is CASSLGLNTEAFF. CDR3 sequence (DNA): TGCGCCAGCAGCTTGGGGCTGAACACTGAAGCTTTCTTT. The V call is TRBV5-1, the J call TRBJ1-1; the D is unclear. The CDR3 covers 13 residues. Germline loops: CDR1 SGHRS, CDR2 YFSETQ. Trimming left V 0 bases short and J 0 bases short, with 3 bases between.

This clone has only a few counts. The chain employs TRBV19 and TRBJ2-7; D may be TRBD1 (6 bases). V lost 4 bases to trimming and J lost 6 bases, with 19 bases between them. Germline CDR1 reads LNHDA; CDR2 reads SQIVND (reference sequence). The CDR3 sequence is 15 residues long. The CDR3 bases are TGTGCCAGTAGTACCAAAGGGCTAACAGGGACCGAGCAGTACTTC. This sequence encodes CASSTKGLTGTEQYF.

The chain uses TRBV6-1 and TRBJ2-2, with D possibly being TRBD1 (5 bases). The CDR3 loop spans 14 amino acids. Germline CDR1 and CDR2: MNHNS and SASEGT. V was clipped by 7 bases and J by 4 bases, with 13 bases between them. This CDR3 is CASIQPRGTGELFF. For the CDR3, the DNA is TGTGCCAGCATTCAACCTAGGGGCACCGGGGAGCTGTTTTTT.